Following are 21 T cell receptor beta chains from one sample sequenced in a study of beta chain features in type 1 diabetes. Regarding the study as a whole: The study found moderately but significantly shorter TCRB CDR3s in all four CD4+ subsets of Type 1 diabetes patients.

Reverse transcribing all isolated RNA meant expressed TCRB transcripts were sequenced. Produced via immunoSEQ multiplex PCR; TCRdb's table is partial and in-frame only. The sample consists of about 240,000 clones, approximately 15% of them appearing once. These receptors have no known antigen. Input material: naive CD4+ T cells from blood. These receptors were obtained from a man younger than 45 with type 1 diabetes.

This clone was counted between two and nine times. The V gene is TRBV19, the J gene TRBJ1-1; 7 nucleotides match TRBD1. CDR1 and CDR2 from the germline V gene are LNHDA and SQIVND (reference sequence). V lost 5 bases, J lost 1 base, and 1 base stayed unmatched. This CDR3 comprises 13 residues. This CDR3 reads CASSRQGNTEAFF. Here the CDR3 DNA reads TGTGCCAGTAGTCGACAGGGGAACACTGAAGCTTTCTTT.

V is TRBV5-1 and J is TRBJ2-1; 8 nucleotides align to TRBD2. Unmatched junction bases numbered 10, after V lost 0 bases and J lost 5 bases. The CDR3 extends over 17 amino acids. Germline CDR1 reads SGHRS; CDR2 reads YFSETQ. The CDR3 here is CASSLEGRSGGNNEQFF. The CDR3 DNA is TGCGCCAGCAGCTTGGAAGGTAGGAGCGGGGGTAACAATGAGCAGTTCTTC.

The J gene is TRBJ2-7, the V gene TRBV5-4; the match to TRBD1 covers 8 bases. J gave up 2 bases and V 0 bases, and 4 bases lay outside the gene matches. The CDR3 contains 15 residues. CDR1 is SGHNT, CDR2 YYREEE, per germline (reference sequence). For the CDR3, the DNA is TGTGCCAGCAGCTTGGGGACAGGGTTACCCTACGAGCAGTACTTC. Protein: CASSLGTGLPYEQYF. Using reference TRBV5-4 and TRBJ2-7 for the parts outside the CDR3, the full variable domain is ETGVTQSPTHLIKTRGQQVTLRCSSQSGHNTVSWYQQALGQGPQFIFQYYREEENGRGNFPPRFSGLQFPNYSSELNVNALELDDSALYLCASSLGTGLPYEQYFGPGTRLTVT.

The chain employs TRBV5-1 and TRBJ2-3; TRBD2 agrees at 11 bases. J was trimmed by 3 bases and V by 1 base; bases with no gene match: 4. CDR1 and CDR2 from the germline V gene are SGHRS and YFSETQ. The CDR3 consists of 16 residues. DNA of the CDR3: TGCGCCAGCAGCTTGATGACTAGCGGGACTACAGATACGCAGTATTTT. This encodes CASSLMTSGTTDTQYF.

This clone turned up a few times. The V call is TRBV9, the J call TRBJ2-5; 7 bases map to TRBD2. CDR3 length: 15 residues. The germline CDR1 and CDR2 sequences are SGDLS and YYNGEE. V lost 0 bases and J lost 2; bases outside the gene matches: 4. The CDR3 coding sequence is TGTGCCAGCAGCGTAGCCGGACTAGGTCAAGAGACCCAGTACTTC. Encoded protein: CASSVAGLGQETQYF.

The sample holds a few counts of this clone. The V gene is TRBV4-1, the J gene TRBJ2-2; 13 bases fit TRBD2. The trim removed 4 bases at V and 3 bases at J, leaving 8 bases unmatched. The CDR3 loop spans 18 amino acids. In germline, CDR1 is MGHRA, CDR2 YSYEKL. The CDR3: CASSRRTSGGIYTGELFF. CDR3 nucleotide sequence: TGCGCCAGCAGCCGGAGGACTAGCGGGGGAATTTACACCGGGGAGCTGTTTTTT.

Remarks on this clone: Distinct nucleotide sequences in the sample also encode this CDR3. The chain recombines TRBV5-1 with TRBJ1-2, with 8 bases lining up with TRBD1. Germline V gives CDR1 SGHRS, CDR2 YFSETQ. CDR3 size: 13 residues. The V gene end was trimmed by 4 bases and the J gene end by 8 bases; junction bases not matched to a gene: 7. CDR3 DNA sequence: TGCGCCAGCAGCCTCGGACAGGGTGGCGGCTACACCTTC. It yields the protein CASSLGQGGGYTF.

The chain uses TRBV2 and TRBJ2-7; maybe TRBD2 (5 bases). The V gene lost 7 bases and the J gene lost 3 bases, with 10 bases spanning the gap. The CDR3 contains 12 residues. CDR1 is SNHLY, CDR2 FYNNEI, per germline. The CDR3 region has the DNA TGTGCCAGCACCTCGGGATTCTACGAGCAGTACTTC. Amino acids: CASTSGFYEQYF.

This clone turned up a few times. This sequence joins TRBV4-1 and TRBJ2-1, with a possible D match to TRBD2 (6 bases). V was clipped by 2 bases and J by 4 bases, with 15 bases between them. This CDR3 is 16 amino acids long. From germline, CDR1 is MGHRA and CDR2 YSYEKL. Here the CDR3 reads CASSQQSGSPYNEQFF. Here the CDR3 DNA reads TGCGCCAGCAGCCAACAGAGCGGGTCTCCTTACAATGAGCAGTTCTTC.

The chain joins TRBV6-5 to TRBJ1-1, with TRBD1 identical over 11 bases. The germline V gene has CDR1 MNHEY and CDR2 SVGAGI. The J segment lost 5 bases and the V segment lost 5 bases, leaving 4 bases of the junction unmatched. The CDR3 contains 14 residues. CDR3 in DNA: TGTGCCAGCAGTAGGACAGGGGGCAGGACTGAAGCTTTCTTT. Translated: CASSRTGGRTEAFF.

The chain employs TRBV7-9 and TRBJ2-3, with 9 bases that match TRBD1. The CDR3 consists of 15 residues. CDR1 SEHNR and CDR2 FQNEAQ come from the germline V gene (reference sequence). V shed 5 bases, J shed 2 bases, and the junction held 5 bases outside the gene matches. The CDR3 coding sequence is TGTGCCAGCAGCCCGGGACAGGGACACACAGATACGCAGTATTTT. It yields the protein CASSPGQGHTDTQYF.

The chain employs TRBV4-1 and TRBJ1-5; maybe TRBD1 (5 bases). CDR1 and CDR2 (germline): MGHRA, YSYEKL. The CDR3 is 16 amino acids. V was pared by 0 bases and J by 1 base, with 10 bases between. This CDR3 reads CASSQDGDRSNQPQHF. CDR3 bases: TGCGCCAGCAGCCAAGATGGAGACAGAAGCAATCAGCCCCAGCATTTT.

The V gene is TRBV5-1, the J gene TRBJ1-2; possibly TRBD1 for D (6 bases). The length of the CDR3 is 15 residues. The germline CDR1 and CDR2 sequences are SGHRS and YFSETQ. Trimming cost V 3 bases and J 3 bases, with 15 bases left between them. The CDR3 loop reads CASSWGRQDDYGYTF. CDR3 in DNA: TGCGCCAGCAGCTGGGGAAGACAGGACGACTATGGCTACACCTTC.

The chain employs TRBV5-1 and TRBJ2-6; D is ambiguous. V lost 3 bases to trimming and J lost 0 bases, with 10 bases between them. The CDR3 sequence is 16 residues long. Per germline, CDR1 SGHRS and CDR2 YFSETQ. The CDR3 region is CASSSVVSSGANVLTF. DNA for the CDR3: TGCGCCAGCAGCTCAGTGGTCAGCTCTGGGGCCAACGTCCTGACTTTC.

CDR3 in DNA: TGTGCCAGCTCACGTGGGACAGGGGGGGTCGGCACTGAAGCTTTCTTT. This codes for CASSRGTGGVGTEAFF. The chain carries TRBV18 and TRBJ1-1; 11 nucleotides agree with TRBD1. The CDR3 is made up of 16 amino acids. V was pared by 4 bases and J by 4 bases, with 8 bases of the junction left unmatched. Germline CDR1 is KGHSH and CDR2 is LQKENI.

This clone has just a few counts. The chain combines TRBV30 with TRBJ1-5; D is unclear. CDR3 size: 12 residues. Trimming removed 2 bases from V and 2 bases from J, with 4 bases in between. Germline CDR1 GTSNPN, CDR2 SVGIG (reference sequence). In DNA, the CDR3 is TGTGCCTGGAGTCCCGGCAATCAGCCCCAGCATTTT. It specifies CAWSPGNQPQHF.

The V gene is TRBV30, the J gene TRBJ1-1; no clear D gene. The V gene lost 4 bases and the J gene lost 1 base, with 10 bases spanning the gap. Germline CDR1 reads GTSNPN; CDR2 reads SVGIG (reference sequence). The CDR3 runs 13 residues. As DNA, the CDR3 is TGTGCCTGGACCGCAGATCGGAACACTGAAGCTTTCTTT. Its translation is CAWTADRNTEAFF.

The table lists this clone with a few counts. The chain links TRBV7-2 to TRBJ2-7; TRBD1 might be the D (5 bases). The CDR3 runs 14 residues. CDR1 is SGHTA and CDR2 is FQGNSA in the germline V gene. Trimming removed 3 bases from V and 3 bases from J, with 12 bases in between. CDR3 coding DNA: TGTGCCAGCAGCTTGGTCAGCCAGGGCTACGAGCAGTACTTC. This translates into CASSLVSQGYEQYF. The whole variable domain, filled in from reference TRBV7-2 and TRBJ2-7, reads GAGVSQSPSNKVTEKGKDVELRCDPISGHTALYWYRQSLGQGLEFLIYFQGNSAPDKSGLPSDRFSAERTGGSVSTLTIQRTQQEDSAVYLCASSLVSQGYEQYFGPGTRLTVT.

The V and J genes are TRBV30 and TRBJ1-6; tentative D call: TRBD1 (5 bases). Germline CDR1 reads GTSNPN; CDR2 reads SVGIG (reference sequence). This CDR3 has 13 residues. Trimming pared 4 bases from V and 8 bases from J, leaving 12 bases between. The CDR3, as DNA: TGTGCCTGGATGGGGCAGGGTGATTCACCCCTCCACTTT. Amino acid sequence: CAWMGQGDSPLHF.

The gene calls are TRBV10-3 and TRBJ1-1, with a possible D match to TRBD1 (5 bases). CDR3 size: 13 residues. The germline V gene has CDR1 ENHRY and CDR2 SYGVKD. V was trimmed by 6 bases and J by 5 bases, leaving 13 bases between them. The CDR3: CAIRRDLGTEAFF. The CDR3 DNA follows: TGTGCCATCAGGCGGGACTTGGGGACTGAAGCTTTCTTT.

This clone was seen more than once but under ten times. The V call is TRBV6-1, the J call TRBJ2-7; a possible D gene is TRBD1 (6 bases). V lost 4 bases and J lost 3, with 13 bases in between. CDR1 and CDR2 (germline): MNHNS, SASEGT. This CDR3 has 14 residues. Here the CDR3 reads CASSGPDRGYEQYF. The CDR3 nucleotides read TGTGCCAGCAGTGGACCGGACAGAGGCTACGAGCAGTACTTC.